This TCR beta chain originates from a study of blood T cell repertoires in COVID-19. As for the study in general: The samples span acute and convalescent COVID-19 from the United States, Italy and Spain. Sample material is recorded as cDNA or gDNA derived from T cells, B-cell-depleted T cells, or PBMCs.

As processed by the authors: Amplification of reference gene primers was used by the study to estimate nucleated cell counts. The table came from immunoSEQ multiplex PCR; TCRdb's copy has only in-frame clones and leaves some out. V and J calls and clone size are given by that table; D and trimming were obtained from the DNA. The sample has about half a million clones, 75% to 90% seen once. Unmatched junction bases numbered 7, after V lost 3 bases and J lost 5 bases. Germline V CDR1 and CDR2: LGHNA, YSLEER. This CDR3 contains 15 residues. The genes are TRBV4-3 and TRBJ1-2, with 9 nucleotides matching TRBD1. The sample was peripheral blood. This clonotype was sampled from a human donor in a cohort sampled during active COVID-19. The chain's CDR3 is CASSQERTGDYGYTF. CDR3 DNA sequence: TGCGCCAGCAGCCAGGAGCGGACAGGGGATTATGGCTACACCTTC.